This entry lists 25 T cell receptor beta chains sequenced from one sample in a study of T cell changes during pregnancy in multiple sclerosis. The assay was immunoSEQ multiplex PCR, and TCRdb's table has in-frame clones only and misses some. The sample contains about 70,000 clones, around nine tenths of which appear only once. The material was CD4+ T cells from peripheral blood mononuclear cells, obtained after pregnancy. The source of these receptors is a female donor with multiple sclerosis, enrolled in a pregnancy study.

The chain has TRBV5-8 and TRBJ2-5; 9 bases fit TRBD1. CDR1 SGHTS and CDR2 YDEGEE come from the germline V gene. This CDR3 is built from 14 residues. Germline trimming cut 0 bases from V and 11 bases from J; bases unmatched to any gene: 8. CDR3 loop: CASSLGQGVGEQYF. CDR3 nucleotide sequence: TGTGCCAGCAGCTTGGGACAGGGGGTCGGAGAGCAGTACTTC.

The rearrangement links TRBV5-6 to TRBJ2-3, with a tentative D call TRBD2 (5 bases). The CDR3 covers 14 residues. Germline CDR1 SGHDT, CDR2 YYEEEE. V was pared by 4 bases and J by 6 bases, with 15 bases between. CDR3 sequence (DNA): TGTGCCAGCAGCACATATTCGGGGTTGGATACGCAGTATTTT. Translated: CASSTYSGLDTQYF.

The V call is TRBV5-1, the J call TRBJ1-3; D gene uncertain. V was trimmed by 4 bases and J by 2 bases, leaving 13 bases between them. This CDR3 comprises 15 residues. Germline values: CDR1 SGHRS, CDR2 YFSETQ. CDR3 loop: CASSGNGLPGNTIYF. Here the CDR3 DNA reads TGCGCCAGCAGCGGCAACGGACTTCCTGGAAACACCATATATTTT.

This clone appeared once. This sequence joins TRBV6-5 and TRBJ1-1; D remains ambiguous. Germline V gene data show CDR1 as MNHEY and CDR2 as SVGAGI. The V and J ends lost 0 bases and 0 bases respectively, with 11 bases between them. The CDR3 has 16 amino acids. CDR3 region: CASSYSVLLMNTEAFF. The CDR3 DNA sequence: TGTGCCAGCAGTTACTCGGTCCTACTAATGAACACTGAAGCTTTCTTT.

The rearrangement joins TRBV7-6 to TRBJ2-5; no clear D gene. V was trimmed by 1 base and J by 0 bases, leaving 6 bases between them. This CDR3 spans 14 amino acids. Germline-derived CDR1 and CDR2 are SGHVS and FNYEAQ. CDR3 nucleotides: TGTGCCAGCAGCTTAGTCCTTCACCAAGAGACCCAGTACTTC. It specifies CASSLVLHQETQYF.

The chain recombines TRBV9 with TRBJ2-5; TRBD2 agrees at 9 bases. The CDR3 contains 14 residues. CDR1 SGDLS and CDR2 YYNGEE come from the germline V gene. Trimming took 0 bases from V and 4 from J; bases not matched to a gene: 1. The CDR3: CASSVATSGETQYF. DNA of the CDR3: TGTGCCAGCAGCGTAGCGACTAGCGGAGAGACCCAGTACTTC.

The chain links TRBV30 to TRBJ1-1; 8 bases agree with TRBD1. Unmatched junction bases numbered 5, after V lost 4 bases and J lost 4 bases. Germline V gene sequence: CDR1 GTSNPN, CDR2 SVGIG (reference sequence). CDR3 length: 13 residues. In nucleotides, the CDR3 is TGTGCCTGGATTGGTACAGGGGGCACTGAAGCTTTCTTT. Translating it yields CAWIGTGGTEAFF.

The V call is TRBV5-4, the J call TRBJ2-7; 8 bases fit TRBD2. V lost 7 bases, J lost 1 base, and 4 bases stayed unmatched. This CDR3 contains 13 residues. Germline lookup yields CDR1 SGHNT and CDR2 YYREEE (reference sequence). CDR3 sequence reads: CASGIAGSYEQYF. CDR3 in DNA: TGTGCCAGCGGAATAGCGGGATCCTACGAGCAGTACTTC.

CDR3 loop: CASSSWARGKRSYEQYF. CDR3 DNA: TGTGCCAGCAGCTCCTGGGCCCGGGGAAAGCGGAGCTACGAGCAGTACTTC. V gene TRBV5-6 combines with J gene TRBJ2-7; possible D gene TRBD2, 5 bases. Germline CDR1 is SGHDT and CDR2 is YYEEEE. V gave up 3 bases and J gave up 3 bases, with 22 bases separating them. This CDR3 is 17 amino acids long. The full variable domain, its missing parts supplied by reference TRBV5-6 and TRBJ2-7, is DAGVTQSPTHLIKTRGQQVTLRCSPKSGHDTVSWYQQALGQGPQFIFQYYEEEERQRGNFPDRFSGHQFPNYSSELNVNALLLGDSALYLCASSSWARGKRSYEQYFGPGTRLTVT.

The chain has TRBV5-4 and TRBJ2-7; D may be TRBD2 (5 bases). CDR3 length equals 16 residues. Germline lookup yields CDR1 SGHNT and CDR2 YYREEE (reference sequence). The V gene lost 4 bases and the J gene lost 0 bases, with 17 bases spanning the gap. The CDR3 sequence: CASSRGRDGPSYEQYF. The CDR3 DNA reads TGTGCCAGCAGCCGGGGTAGAGACGGCCCCTCCTACGAGCAGTACTTC. The full variable domain, in which reference TRBV5-4 and TRBJ2-7 provide the parts outside the CDR3, is ETGVTQSPTHLIKTRGQQVTLRCSSQSGHNTVSWYQQALGQGPQFIFQYYREEENGRGNFPPRFSGLQFPNYSSELNVNALELDDSALYLCASSRGRDGPSYEQYFGPGTRLTVT.

The chain has TRBV27 and TRBJ1-3; D perhaps matches TRBD1 (6 bases). Trimming shortened V by 5 bases and J by 4 bases, and 18 bases separated the two germline ends. Germline V gene sequence: CDR1 MNHEY, CDR2 SMNVEV (reference sequence). The CDR3 totals 16 residues. The CDR3 DNA follows: TGTGCCAGCAGTGATTATAGCAGGGGCCTAGGAAACACCATATATTTT. The encoded protein is CASSDYSRGLGNTIYF.

The J gene is TRBJ1-1, the V gene TRBV2; perhaps TRBD1 as D (6 bases). Germline V gene lookup returns CDR1 SNHLY and CDR2 FYNNEI. The V and J ends lost 5 bases and 5 bases respectively, with 21 bases between them. CDR3 size: 16 residues. The CDR3 protein is CASSNRTGFEGTEAFF. The CDR3, as DNA: TGTGCCAGCAGTAACCGAACAGGGTTTGAGGGTACTGAAGCTTTCTTT. The whole variable domain, filled in from reference TRBV2 and TRBJ1-1, reads EPEVTQTPSHQVTQMGQEVILRCVPISNHLYFYWYRQILGQKVEFLVSFYNNEISEKSEIFDDQFSVERPDGSNFTLKIRSTKLEDSAMYFCASSNRTGFEGTEAFFGQGTRLTVV.

V gene TRBV30 combines with J gene TRBJ2-7; the D gene is possibly TRBD2 (7 bases). V lost 1 base, J lost 4 bases, and 14 bases lay in between. The germline V gene encodes CDR1 GTSNPN and CDR2 SVGIG (reference sequence). The CDR3 is 14 residues long. The CDR3 protein is CAWSEGGGPYEQYF. The CDR3, as DNA: TGTGCCTGGAGTGAGGGGGGGGGACCGTACGAGCAGTACTTC.

The chain joins TRBV5-1 to TRBJ2-2, with a weak D call TRBD2 (5 bases). The length of the CDR3 is 16 residues. Per the germline V gene, CDR1 is SGHRS and CDR2 is YFSETQ. V was clipped by 0 bases and J by 1 base, with 10 bases between them. This CDR3 is CASSLEGAVNTGELFF. In DNA, the CDR3 is TGCGCCAGCAGCTTGGAGGGAGCGGTGAACACCGGGGAGCTGTTTTTT.

The rearrangement joins TRBV7-9 to TRBJ1-3, with D unresolved. This CDR3 contains 16 residues. With 4 bases removed from V and 1 base from J, the gap between germline ends came to 14 bases. Germline CDR1 SEHNR, CDR2 FQNEAQ (reference sequence). The CDR3 protein is CASSSRDLISGNTIYF. The CDR3 bases are TGTGCCAGCAGCTCGAGAGATTTAATATCTGGAAACACCATATATTTT.

The V and J genes are TRBV7-2 and TRBJ1-5; D is perhaps TRBD1 (5 bases). Per germline, CDR1 SGHTA and CDR2 FQGNSA. V was clipped by 0 bases and J by 2 bases, with 11 bases between them. The CDR3 runs to 16 residues. CDR3 DNA sequence: TGTGCCAGCAGCTTAGCGGGGGGATATCGCAATCAGCCCCAGCATTTT. Translating gives CASSLAGGYRNQPQHF.

The chain joins TRBV4-1 to TRBJ2-5; 10 positions agree with TRBD2. The germline V gene has CDR1 MGHRA and CDR2 YSYEKL. This CDR3 region has 19 residues. V trimming: 0 bases; J trimming: 1 base; junction bases outside the gene matches: 11. CDR3 region: CASSQDERRASGGQETQYF. For the CDR3, the DNA is TGCGCCAGCAGCCAAGATGAGAGGAGGGCTAGCGGGGGCCAAGAGACCCAGTACTTC.

This sequence joins TRBV11-2 and TRBJ1-2; D gene ambiguous. The V end lost 0 bases, the J end lost 1 base, and 6 bases lay between the germline ends. The germline V gene encodes CDR1 SGHAT and CDR2 FQNNGV. This CDR3 comprises 14 residues. The DNA for the CDR3 is TGTGCCAGCAGCTTAGATCGGGTTAACTATGGCTACACCTTC. This sequence encodes CASSLDRVNYGYTF.

The rearrangement joins TRBV19 to TRBJ1-2; a possible D gene is TRBD1 (5 bases). The length of the CDR3 is 17 residues. Germline V lookup: CDR1 LNHDA, CDR2 SQIVND (reference sequence). V was cut by 0 bases and J by 1 base, with 15 bases left in between. The CDR3 nucleotides read TGTGCCAGTAGTATAGATCTGGCAGGGAAGTTTAACTATGGCTACACCTTC. Its translation: CASSIDLAGKFNYGYTF.

The chain couples TRBV28 to TRBJ2-7; 11 bases are shared with TRBD1. Germline CDR1 is MDHEN and CDR2 is SYDVKM. V shed 4 bases, J shed 9 bases, and the junction held 8 bases outside the gene matches. This CDR3 has 14 amino acids. The CDR3 DNA follows: TGTGCCAGCAGTTCGTTCGGACAGGGGGCCGGGCAGTACTTC. Residues: CASSSFGQGAGQYF.

The V and J genes are TRBV11-2 and TRBJ2-7; D might be TRBD1 (7 bases). Germline lookup yields CDR1 SGHAT and CDR2 FQNNGV. The CDR3 covers 16 residues. Trimming pared 7 bases from V and 2 bases from J, leaving 21 bases between. The CDR3 is CASTFRGIGGPYEQYF. In DNA, the CDR3 is TGTGCCAGCACCTTCAGGGGGATCGGGGGACCCTACGAGCAGTACTTC.

This sequence joins TRBV4-2 and TRBJ2-3, with 9 bases matching TRBD1. The germline V gene has CDR1 LGHNA and CDR2 YNFKEQ. CDR3 length: 19 amino acids. The J segment lost 5 bases and the V segment lost 1 base, leaving 16 bases of the junction unmatched. The CDR3 nucleotides are TGTGCCAGCAGCCAAGTTAATACCGGGACAGGGAGAGGAATAGATACGCAGTATTTT. It translates to CASSQVNTGTGRGIDTQYF.

The rearrangement links TRBV18 to TRBJ2-7, with 7 nucleotides matching TRBD2. Germline lookup yields CDR1 KGHSH and CDR2 LQKENI. This CDR3 has 16 residues. V lost 4 bases and J lost 0; bases outside the gene matches: 9. CDR3 sequence: CASSQTQVAGSYEQYF. For the CDR3, the DNA is TGTGCCAGCTCACAGACGCAAGTAGCGGGCTCCTACGAGCAGTACTTC.

The CDR3 bases are TGTGCCAGCAGTGAGTCAGGCCCCTACGAGCAGTACTTC. It encodes CASSESGPYEQYF. This chain uses TRBV2 with TRBJ2-7; D is uncertain. V lost 3 bases, J lost 2 bases, and 8 bases lay in between. The CDR3 has 13 residues. From germline, CDR1 is SNHLY and CDR2 FYNNEI.

The rearrangement joins TRBV6-1 to TRBJ1-5; possible D gene TRBD1, 6 bases. In germline, CDR1 is MNHNS, CDR2 SASEGT. V lost 9 bases and J lost 2, with 14 bases in between. The CDR3 has 14 amino acids. The CDR3 here is CASLTGSGNQPQHF. Written as DNA, the CDR3 is TGTGCCAGTCTCACAGGGTCGGGCAATCAGCCCCAGCATTTT.